A selection of T cell receptor beta chains follows, all from one sample in a study of blood T cell repertoires in COVID-19. The data were produced by immunoSEQ multiplex PCR, yet TCRdb's version contains in-frame clones alone and is incomplete. The sample holds 280,000 or so clones; nearly 90% are singletons and the top ten take roughly 1.5%. The sample was PBMCs or T cells enriched from blood (not recorded which). These receptor sequences come from a woman younger than 30 with acute COVID-19. The CDR3 runs from the conserved cysteine through the conserved F or W.

cdr3_length: 17
v_call: TRBV9
cdr3_aa: CASSVVPQTGGTGELFF

cdr3_length: 15
v_call: TRBV29-1
cdr3_aa: CSVQLAGGGPDTQYF

cdr3_length: 13
v_call: TRBV7-9
cdr3_aa: CASSFGGTDTQYF

cdr3_length: 14
v_call: TRBV5-1
cdr3_aa: CASVDGTGNTEAFF

cdr3_length: 14
v_call: TRBV27
cdr3_aa: CASSPQTGNTEAFF

cdr3_length: 15
v_call: TRBV20-1
cdr3_aa: CSASSVRGANTEAFF

cdr3_length: 16
v_call: TRBV25-1
cdr3_aa: CASSEWGGLRLSEQYF

cdr3_length: 13
v_call: TRBV29-1
cdr3_aa: CSGKGGLSDTQYF

cdr3_length: 15
v_call: TRBV5-1
cdr3_aa: CASSDPFRTSYEQYF

cdr3_length: 15
v_call: TRBV3-1/TRBV3-2
cdr3_aa: CASSQDEGTGNTIYF

cdr3_length: 16
v_call: TRBV27
cdr3_aa: CASSERQGRDTDTQYF

cdr3_length: 15
v_call: TRBV10-1
cdr3_aa: CASSAGGLAGDTQYF

cdr3_length: 14
v_call: TRBV29-1
cdr3_aa: CSAEPQGNQETQYF

cdr3_length: 14
v_call: TRBV28
cdr3_aa: CASLRGGIYNEQFF

cdr3_length: 15
v_call: TRBV5-1
cdr3_aa: CASRGGASVNEKLFF

cdr3_length: 14
v_call: TRBV5-1
cdr3_aa: CASKTSGIYNEQFF

cdr3_length: 15
v_call: TRBV19
cdr3_aa: CASRITSGSVDEQFF

cdr3_length: 18
v_call: TRBV27
cdr3_aa: CASSPTNPGLGVPYEQYF

cdr3_length: 12
v_call: TRBV5-1
cdr3_aa: CASSPGTPEAFF

cdr3_length: 13
v_call: TRBV29-1
cdr3_aa: CSARTGGNTEAFF

cdr3_length: 14
v_call: TRBV19
cdr3_aa: CAGRLAANTGELFF

cdr3_length: 18
v_call: TRBV15
cdr3_aa: CATSRDGASANSYNEQFF

cdr3_length: 15
v_call: TRBV4-3
cdr3_aa: CASSQGTGLYNEQFF

cdr3_length: 15
v_call: TRBV13
cdr3_aa: CASSPRGSSSNIQYF

cdr3_length: 13
v_call: TRBV30
cdr3_aa: CAWSSQGGQPQHF

cdr3_length: 16
v_call: TRBV6-5
cdr3_aa: CASSYPGTGGINEQYF

cdr3_length: 14
v_call: TRBV7-8
cdr3_aa: CASSLRDEGQPQHF

cdr3_length: 13
v_call: TRBV5-5
cdr3_aa: CASSLQGADGYTF

cdr3_length: 16
v_call: TRBV9
cdr3_aa: CASSVAGATSTGELFF

cdr3_length: 13
v_call: TRBV27
cdr3_aa: CASSLLPDSGQYF

cdr3_length: 16
v_call: TRBV5-4
cdr3_aa: CASSLGGREESYEQYF

cdr3_length: 14
v_call: TRBV6-5
cdr3_aa: CASSYTGQGASYTF

cdr3_length: 14
v_call: TRBV5-1
cdr3_aa: CASSFSRVETEAFF

cdr3_length: 15
v_call: TRBV4-1
cdr3_aa: CASSQDGRYTGELFF

cdr3_length: 20
v_call: TRBV11-2
cdr3_aa: CASSLDPESAGGREYNEQFF

cdr3_length: 17
v_call: TRBV18
cdr3_aa: CASSPRGTSGRANEQFF

cdr3_length: 11
v_call: TRBV3-1/TRBV3-2
cdr3_aa: CASSQVGGYTF

cdr3_length: 12
v_call: TRBV27
cdr3_aa: CASAGSGNTIYF

cdr3_length: 12
v_call: TRBV2
cdr3_aa: CASRSGANVLTF

cdr3_length: 16
v_call: TRBV28
cdr3_aa: CASSPGTSGSGNTQYF

cdr3_length: 15
v_call: TRBV6-5
cdr3_aa: CAHGQPGYSNQPQHF

cdr3_length: 14
v_call: TRBV2
cdr3_aa: CASSSGRESNEQFF

cdr3_length: 15
v_call: TRBV9
cdr3_aa: CASSVDGQGAYEQYF

cdr3_length: 14
v_call: TRBV7-3
cdr3_aa: CASSFAGSTDTQYF

cdr3_length: 15
v_call: TRBV2
cdr3_aa: CASSELDRLNEKLFF

cdr3_length: 17
v_call: TRBV4-2
cdr3_aa: CASSQERAGGTYNEQFF

cdr3_length: 14
v_call: TRBV28
cdr3_aa: CASRSLAGVYEQFF

cdr3_length: 17
v_call: TRBV7-7
cdr3_aa: CASSPRLAGGGYNEQFF

cdr3_length: 14
v_call: TRBV7-9
cdr3_aa: CASSLAGAGLEAFF